These 11 T cell receptor beta chains came from one sample sequenced in a study of high-grade serous ovarian cancer treatment subgroups. The method was immunoSEQ multiplex PCR; TCRdb's version includes in-frame clones alone and lacks a portion of them. The sample includes 10,000 to 15,000 clones, 88% of them seen just once. Tumor samples were obtained before definitive surgery or chemotherapy. Sequencing used tumor tissue. Source of these receptors: a human donor with high-grade serous ovarian cancer.

J is TRBJ2-1 and V is TRBV4-3; TRBD1 matches at 7 bases. V was clipped by 0 bases and J by 9 bases; unmatched bases: 5. The CDR3 covers 14 residues. Germline lookup yields CDR1 LGHNA and CDR2 YSLEER. DNA for the CDR3: TGCGCCAGCAGCCAAGAGGTGAGGGGGCGTGAGCAGTTCTTC. It yields the protein CASSQEVRGREQFF.

Only one count was recorded for this clone. The chain uses TRBV2 and TRBJ1-6; 7 bases fit TRBD1. The junction had 1 base not matched to a gene; V was cut back by 4 bases and J by 7 bases. CDR3 length: 13 residues. CDR1 SNHLY and CDR2 FYNNEI come from the germline V gene. CDR3 DNA: TGTGCCAGCAGTGCACAGGGGAATTCACCCCTCCACTTT. Translation gives CASSAQGNSPLHF.

CDR3 sequence: CASSPRTTQETQYF. CDR3 coding DNA: TGTGCCAGCAGTCCCCGGACTACGCAAGAGACCCAGTACTTC. This chain connects TRBV27 to TRBJ2-5; D perhaps matches TRBD2 (6 bases). The CDR3 has 14 amino acids. The V and J ends lost 5 bases and 2 bases respectively, with 12 bases between them. Germline-derived CDR1 and CDR2 are MNHEY and SMNVEV (reference sequence).

The DNA of the CDR3 is TGTGCCAGCAGCGCCCTGGGGGGCGCAGATACGCAGTATTTT. Translating it yields CASSALGGADTQYF. This chain joins TRBV9 and TRBJ2-3; possibly TRBD1 or TRBD2 for D (6 bases each). V lost 3 bases to trimming and J lost 4 bases, with 12 bases between them. This CDR3 region has 14 residues. In germline, CDR1 is SGDLS, CDR2 YYNGEE. The whole variable domain, remainder taken from reference TRBV9 and TRBJ2-3, is DSGVTQTPKHLITATGQRVTLRCSPRSGDLSVYWYQQSLDQGLQFLIQYYNGEERAKGNILERFSAQQFPDLHSELNLSSLELGDSALYFCASSALGGADTQYFGPGTRLTVL.

Relative to its sample, this clone is medium-sized. DNA of the CDR3: TGTGCCAGCAGTGGGTGGAACACTGAAGCTTTCTTT. Residues: CASSGWNTEAFF. The chain uses TRBV2 and TRBJ1-1; D not certain. The V end was cut by 4 bases, the J end by 1 base, with 4 bases between. CDR1 is SNHLY and CDR2 is FYNNEI in the germline V gene. The CDR3 extends over 12 amino acids.

The chain carries TRBV4-3 and TRBJ1-4; D remains unclear. The length of the CDR3 is 9 residues. Germline V gene sequence: CDR1 LGHNA, CDR2 YSLEER. Trimming removed 7 bases from V and 10 bases from J, with 4 bases in between. The CDR3 DNA sequence: TGCGCCAGCACCCCAAAACTGTTTTTT. This encodes CASTPKLFF.

J is TRBJ1-5 and V is TRBV19; D may be TRBD1 (5 bases). V was pared by 2 bases and J by 7 bases, with 9 bases between. The V gene's germline CDR1 is LNHDA and CDR2 SQIVND (reference sequence). The CDR3 consists of 13 residues. The CDR3, as DNA: TGTGCCAGTAGTATAAGAGGGGAACAGCCCCAGCATTTT. It yields the protein CASSIRGEQPQHF.

V usage is TRBV5-5 and J usage is TRBJ2-7, with 9 nucleotides matching TRBD1. Germline V gives CDR1 SGHKS, CDR2 YYEKEE (reference sequence). CDR3 length: 15 amino acids. With 7 bases clipped from V and 0 bases from J, the junction kept 8 bases outside the gene matches. CDR3 loop: CASAYRTGDSYEQYF. CDR3 in DNA: TGTGCCAGCGCCTATCGGACAGGGGACTCCTACGAGCAGTACTTC.

This chain links TRBV9 with TRBJ2-5; TRBD1 aligns across 7 bases. This CDR3 region has 15 residues. Germline V gene data show CDR1 as SGDLS and CDR2 as YYNGEE. V lost 3 bases and J lost 2; bases outside the gene matches: 7. The CDR3 DNA reads as TGTGCCAGCAGCGGTCGACAGGGACCTCAAGAGACCCAGTACTTC. Amino acid sequence: CASSGRQGPQETQYF.

The chain links TRBV7-6 to TRBJ1-5; no reliable D call. The CDR3 totals 15 residues. Trimming left V 2 bases short and J 0 bases short, with 8 bases between. Germline CDR1 SGHVS, CDR2 FNYEAQ. CDR3 DNA: TGTGCCAGCAGCTTACAACCTGATAGCAATCAGCCCCAGCATTTT. It encodes CASSLQPDSNQPQHF.

The chain recombines TRBV29-1 with TRBJ2-7; TRBD1 agrees at 7 bases. This CDR3 has 15 residues. CDR1 is SQVTM, CDR2 ANQGSEA, per germline. J lost 2 bases, V lost 6 bases, and 13 bases had no gene match. The CDR3 loop reads CSVAQDRTGAYEQYF. The CDR3 coding sequence is TGCAGCGTAGCACAGGACAGGACTGGCGCCTACGAGCAGTACTTC.